This record covers a single T cell receptor beta chain. Its binding antigen is unknown. Base qualities are not provided; no much larger clone lies one nucleotide away. The cohort consisted of more than 650 healthy bone marrow donors. Cohort members were all nominally healthy when sampled, although unrecorded immune exposures were likely present. The donor tested CMV seronegative and was one of the 352 seronegative cohort members. A peripheral blood sample was provided by each donor, and peripheral blood mononuclear cells were used for TCR beta sequencing. Genomic DNA was extracted from the blood cell samples with the Qiagen DNeasy Blood Extraction Kit. The sample belongs to a study of cytomegalovirus exposure and HLA in healthy donors (dated by TCRdb to the late 2010s). About the investigation overall: An earlier analysis of 587 of the donors reported about 260 Gb of sequence data and some 110 million unique TCR beta sequences obtained from around 190 million T cells. A later genetic analysis took genome-wide SNP genotypes for about three fifths of the roughly 670 donors and used that subset as a discovery cohort. Across around 400 genotyped donors of the cohort, an average of approximately 240,000 unique TCR beta nucleotide sequences per donor were sequenced, and roughly 20% of those sequences were non-productive. The number of donors typed differed by locus, with roughly 620-630 for A, B, C, DRB1 and DQB1, approximately 500 for DQA1, some 570 for DPA1, and roughly 450 for DPB1. All discovery cohort repertoires had been generated on a single sequencing platform. The study aimed to test whether signatures of past pathogen exposure could be identified by cataloging public T cell receptors. Among the approximately 400 genotyped donors, approximately 77% belonged to the genetic ancestry cluster associated with self-reported Caucasian donors. Class I and class II HLA loci were covered by the typing at four-digit resolution. Besides the first cohort of hundreds of subjects, a separate validation cohort made up of some 110 different subjects was used. About 320 gigabases of sequencing data and 80 million or so unique TCR sequences were included in an early release covering roughly 600 HLA-typed donors. The study profiled the T cell repertoires of under 850 subjects by immunosequencing and related them to cytomegalovirus serostatus. A handful of DR-DQ haplotypes were handled as single units for association and clustering because linkage in the cohort was strong. A later analysis re-analyzed previously published TCR beta repertoires from 500 to 700 donors and added high-resolution HLA genotyping to study TCR occurrence patterns. An earlier analysis of roughly 580 of the donors used high-throughput TCR beta sequencing to judge whether each TCR beta V gene segment behaved as functional or pseudogenic. Donor age, sex, ethnicity and CMV serostatus were collected together with the repertoire data. To predict cytomegalovirus infection status, the study combined high-throughput TCR immunosequencing, statistical association of individual TCRs with disease status, and machine learning. Rather than drawing on any new phenotypic data, the later analysis identified candidate immune exposures from TCR beta sequences and the way those sequences occurred across donors.

Library prep was done by the immunoSEQ multiplex PCR assay. For the multiplex PCR, a mixture combining 60 forward primers for TCR Vbeta segments and 13 reverse primers for TCR Jbeta segments was used. The CDR3 region of rearranged TCR beta genes was amplified from genomic DNA with a multiplex PCR assay. The amplified TCR beta libraries were sequenced on the Illumina HiSeq System as 87-base-pair reads. In the original analysis: Across the 670 or so repertoires, a later analysis counted 80 million or so unique TCR beta chains, 9.5 million to 13 million of which were shared by at least two donors. Raw reads were error-corrected and collapsed into unique sequences by a nearest-neighbor algorithm in which closely related sequences were merged to remove PCR and sequencing errors. CDR3 sequences were aligned to IMGT reference sequences to assign V, D and J gene segments. For a sequence to be retained, at least a six-nucleotide match to both a V gene segment and a J gene segment was required. Rearrangements were called productive when the CDR3 lacked stop codons and stayed in frame with V and J; all others were non-productive. Following IMGT convention, CDR3 was defined as the stretch from the second conserved V-encoded cysteine to the conserved J-encoded phenylalanine. The earlier analysis of 587 of the donors excluded any sequence lacking an unambiguous match to a single V gene segment. An earlier analysis of 587 of the donors called V segments functional above 56.7% productive rearrangements and segregating when the between-donor standard deviation exceeded 5%. To diagnose cytomegalovirus status from the catalog of TCR beta chain sequences, a statistical classification framework was built. In a later analysis, TCR nucleotide sequences were compared against IMGT/GENE-DB human TR gene sequences so that V and J genes could be assigned. The TCRdist pipeline was used in a later analysis to assign CDR3 sequences and most-parsimonious VDJ recombination scenarios. In a later analysis, every TCR beta chain was defined by the combination of its CDR3 amino acid sequence and its V-gene family, and reads without a unique V-gene family were dropped. A later analysis removed 500 to 600 highly shared, low-generation-probability nucleotide sequences to deal with suspected cross-contamination and a sequencing artifact. For each public chain, a later analysis derived a clonal expansion index from normalized ranks of inferred template counts within each repertoire. Generation probabilities in a later analysis came from a VDJ recombination model fitted to out-of-frame rearrangements, and those results were checked against IGoR. Hypergeometric tests were used in a later analysis to score TCR-TCR, TCR-HLA and TCR-CMV co-occurrence, with a repertoire-size bias correction applied to the TCR pairs. In a later analysis, false discovery rates were estimated by permuting HLA or CMV assignments 20 times. In a later analysis, co-occurring TCRs were grouped using DBSCAN, with TCRdist sequence similarity added in when clustering inside HLA-allele-positive subsets. Repertoires with fewer than 30,000 or more than 120,000 public chains, plus five repertoires with anomalous nucleotide sharing, were excluded from co-occurrence clustering. TCRdb's version of the immuneACCESS table is confined to in-frame rearrangements and falls short of the full clone set. An unresolved V gene accounts for under half of the shortfall where checked; the remainder is of unknown origin. V, J and clone size reflect that table, while D and trimming were determined from the DNA. The sample records 97,000 or so clones, roughly three quarters of which are singletons. The ten most abundant clones make up roughly 1.4% of the sample.

The junction shows trimming of 6 bases on V and 1 base on J, and the gene matches do not reach 17 bases of it. The CDR3, cysteine through phenylalanine, is 18 amino acids long. The DNA shown is the 54-base CDR3, in frame from base 1. The germline V gene provides CDR1 SGHRS and CDR2 YFSETQ. The investigation overall reported the following: The 87-base-pair reads could not distinguish some IMGT-functional V segments, including TRBV6-2 and TRBV6-3, so those segments were excluded. At a false discovery rate of 0.05, a later analysis linked around 17,000 TCR beta sequences to specific HLA alleles. When HLA alleles, especially DR and DQ, strongly co-occurred, TCR associations were difficult to assign to individual alleles. The study gave a list of 150 to 200 TCR beta chains associated with cytomegalovirus. Only TCR beta chains were sequenced in this cohort, and the absence of alpha or paired-chain data limited detectable features. A cluster of highly shared sequence variants was judged likely to represent a technical artifact of the sequencing pipeline. A further reported finding was that TCR beta sequences accurately predicted the HLA-A and HLA-B alleles for most subjects in the first cohort. A few of the identified cytomegalovirus-associated TCR beta chains were confirmed in vitro to be specific for cytomegalovirus antigens. The classifier was reported to diagnose cytomegalovirus status with high specificity and sensitivity in both the original and validation cohorts. Compared with the approximately 670-donor mean, donors in an Asian-associated ancestry cluster had fewer N-insertions in productive TCRs, according to a later genetic analysis. Most TCR sequences were observed very rarely across donors, whereas some public TCRs were present in many individuals. Roughly uniform sequencing depth across donors was assumed in presence/absence analyses, although this assumption may not hold. Linkage disequilibrium might explain the correlated functional status among segregating V segments, but an unknown experimental factor could not be excluded. HLA typing was unavailable for some donors at each locus, so association tests used only the typed subset. In a later analysis, HLA-associated TCR beta chains showed more clonal expansion and lower generation probabilities than non-associated chains that were equally common. In a later genetic analysis, a missense DCLRE1C variant was associated with V-gene and J-gene trimming of TCR beta chains, and the association was replicated in an independent cohort. The authors suggested that the approach could potentially be extended to other disease states and immunological phenotypes. According to a later analysis, TCR association rates differed among HLA loci, with DRB1 alleles showing the most associated TCRs and HLA-C alleles showing the fewest. CMV serostatus was the only immune exposure information available for the cohort. In a later analysis, several top co-occurrence clusters were reported to appear linked to parvovirus B19, influenza, CMV and Epstein-Barr virus. Because counts were too low, 15 to 20 rarely observed V segments, including chromosome 9 orphons, were excluded from the earlier analysis of some 590 of the donors. A later analysis found that most CMV-associated TCR beta chains appeared HLA-restricted, with HLA associations seemingly driven largely by CMV exposure. In an earlier analysis of some 500 of the donors, most TCR beta V segments were observed in productive rearrangements about 90% or about 30% of the time, broadly matching IMGT annotations.

The TCR was taken from a man aged 40-49 years in good health and CMV-seronegative. Sequencing input: PBMCs. The chain links TRBV5-1 with TRBJ2-5; TRBD1 aligns with 8 central bases. The CDR3 region: CASKNTHRDRPLQETQYF. The nucleotides read TGCGCCAGCAAGAACACCCACCGGGACAGGCCACTCCAAGAGACCCAGTACTTC. The entire variable domain, with the stretches around the CDR3 drawn from the reference TRBV5-1 and TRBJ2-5 proteins, is KAGVTQTPRYLIKTRGQQVTLSCSPISGHRSVSWYQQTPGQGLQFLFEYFSETQRNKGNFPGRFSGRQFSNSRSEMNVSTLELGDSALYLCASKNTHRDRPLQETQYFGPGTRLLVL.